This T cell receptor beta chain emerged from a study of CD8+ T cells in alopecia areata. Background on the study: Tofacitinib was taken orally by treated patients, and the dose was 5 to 10 mg twice daily.

Study results and limitations: Many expanded lesional clones stayed in scalp and blood while on tofacitinib.

Treatment here: oral pan-JAK inhibitor, 5-10 mg twice daily. This CDR3 comprises 13 residues. Deletions cut 0 bases from V and 3 bases from J, with 8 bases between. CDR1 and CDR2 (germline): GTSNPN, SVGIG (reference sequence). Reverse transcribed after extraction, RNA yielded cDNA as the sequencing template. The method was immunoSEQ multiplex PCR; TCRdb's version includes in-frame clones alone and lacks a portion of them. This table has about 190,000 clones, about three fifths appearing once. As for this clone: As yet, its antigen is unknown. Other DNA sequences in this sample translate to the same CDR3.

V gene TRBV30 combines with J gene TRBJ1-1; maybe TRBD1 (6 bases). The sequence was collected from a human donor with alopecia areata. The sequenced sample was CD4+ T cells sorted from blood, obtained at week 4, from a patient treated with tofacitinib. DNA for the CDR3: TGTGCCTGGAGTGTAAGGGGGGACACTGAAGCTTTCTTT. Translating gives CAWSVRGDTEAFF.